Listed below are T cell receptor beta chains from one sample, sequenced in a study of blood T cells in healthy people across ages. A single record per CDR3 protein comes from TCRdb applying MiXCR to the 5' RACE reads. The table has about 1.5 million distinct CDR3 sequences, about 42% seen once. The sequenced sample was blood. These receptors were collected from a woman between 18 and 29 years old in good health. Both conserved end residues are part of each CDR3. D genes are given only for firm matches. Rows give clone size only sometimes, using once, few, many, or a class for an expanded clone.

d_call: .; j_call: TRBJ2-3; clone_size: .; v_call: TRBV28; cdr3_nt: TGTGCCAGCAGTCCCTGGAGCGAGCGGGCCGCTGGGACAGATACGCAGTATTTT; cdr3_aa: CASSPWSERAAGTDTQYF
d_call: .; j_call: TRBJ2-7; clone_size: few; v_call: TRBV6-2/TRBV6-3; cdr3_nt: TGTGCCAGCAGTTACGAGACGGGGGCACACGAGCAGTACTTC; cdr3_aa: CASSYETGAHEQYF
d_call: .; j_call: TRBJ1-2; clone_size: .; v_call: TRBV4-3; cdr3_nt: TGCGCCAGCAGTAAAATGACAGACTCAGCTAACTATGGCTACACCTTC; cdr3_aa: CASSKMTDSANYGYTF
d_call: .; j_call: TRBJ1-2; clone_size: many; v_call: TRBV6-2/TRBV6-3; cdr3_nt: TGTGCCAGCAGCCCCGGACTGAGCTATGGCTACACCTTC; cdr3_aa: CASSPGLSYGYTF
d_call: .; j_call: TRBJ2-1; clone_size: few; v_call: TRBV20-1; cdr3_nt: TGCAGTGCAATGCCCACTTATGAGCAGTTCTTC; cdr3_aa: CSAMPTYEQFF
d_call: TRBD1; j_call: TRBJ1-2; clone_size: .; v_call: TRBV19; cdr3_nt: TGTGCCAAGCCCGCCGGGACAGCGATCCCGGGGCACACGGGTTGTTGCGGCTACACCTTC; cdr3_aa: CAKPAGTAIPGHTGCCGYTF
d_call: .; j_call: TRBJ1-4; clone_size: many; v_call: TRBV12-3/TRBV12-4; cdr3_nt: TGTGCCAGCAGTCAGGGGAATCGAAAACTGTTTTTT; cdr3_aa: CASSQGNRKLFF
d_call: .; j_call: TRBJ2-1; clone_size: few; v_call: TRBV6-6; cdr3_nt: TGTGCCAGCAGTTACGACTCTCCTACAAATGAGCAGTTCTTC; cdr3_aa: CASSYDSPTNEQFF
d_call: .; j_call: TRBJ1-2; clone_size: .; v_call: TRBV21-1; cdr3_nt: TGTGCCAGCAGCAAAGCGAGGGGACAGGGGAGGAATGGCTACACCTTC; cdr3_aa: CASSKARGQGRNGYTF
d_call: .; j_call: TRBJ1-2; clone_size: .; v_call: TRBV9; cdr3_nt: TGTGCCAGCAGCCAACTTGGCCTGACCCCCTCTGGCTACACCTTC; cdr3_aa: CASSQLGLTPSGYTF
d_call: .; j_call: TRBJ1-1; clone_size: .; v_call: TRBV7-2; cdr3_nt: TGTGCCAGCAGTACCCGGCCTAAGAACACTGAAGCTCTCTTT; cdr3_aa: CASSTRPKNTEALF
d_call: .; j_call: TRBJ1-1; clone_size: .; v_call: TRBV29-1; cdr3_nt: TGCAGCGTTGAAGGGGGTGCTTTGAACACTGAAGCTTTCTTT; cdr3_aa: CSVEGGALNTEAFF
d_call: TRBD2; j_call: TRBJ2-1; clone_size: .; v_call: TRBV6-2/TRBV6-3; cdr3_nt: TGTGCCAGCAGTCAGACTGGCGGGGGAGGTTACAATGAGCAGTTCTTC; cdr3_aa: CASSQTGGGGYNEQFF
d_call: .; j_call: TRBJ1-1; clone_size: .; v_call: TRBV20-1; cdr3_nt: TGCAGTGCACATTTTTTGGGGATGAACACTGAAGCTTTCTTT; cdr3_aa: CSAHFLGMNTEAFF
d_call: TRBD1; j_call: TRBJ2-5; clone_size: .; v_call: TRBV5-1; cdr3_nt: TGCGCCAGCAGCCTTGGCCCCGGGACAGCGGATCAAGAGACCCAGTACTTC; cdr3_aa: CASSLGPGTADQETQYF
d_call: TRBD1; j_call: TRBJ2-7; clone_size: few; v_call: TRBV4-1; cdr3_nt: TGCGCCAGCAGCCAAGATCTTGGACAGGGATACGAGCAGTACTTC; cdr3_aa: CASSQDLGQGYEQYF
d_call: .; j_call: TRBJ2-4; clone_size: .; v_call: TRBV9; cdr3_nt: TGTGCCAGCAGCGTAGGAGGGAGTGACATTCAGTACTTC; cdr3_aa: CASSVGGSDIQYF
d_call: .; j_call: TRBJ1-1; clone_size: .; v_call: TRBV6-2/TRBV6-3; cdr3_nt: TGTGCCAGCGGCCCCCCGCGGACTGAAGCTTTCTTT; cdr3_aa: CASGPPRTEAFF
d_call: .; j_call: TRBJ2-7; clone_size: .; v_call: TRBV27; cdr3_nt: TGTGCCAGCAGTTTTGCCACAGGTACGGTAACGGGCGAGCAGTACTTC; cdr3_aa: CASSFATGTVTGEQYF
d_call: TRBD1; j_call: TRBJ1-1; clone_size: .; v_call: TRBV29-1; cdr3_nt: TGCAGCGTTGGATGGGCCGGGACAGCAGAAGCTTTCTTT; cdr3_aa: CSVGWAGTAEAFF
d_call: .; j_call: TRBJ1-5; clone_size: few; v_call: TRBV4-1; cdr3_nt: TGCGCCAGCAGCCAAGGCGACTTAGGGCAGGGAACCTTCCCTCAGCCCCAGCATTTT; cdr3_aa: CASSQGDLGQGTFPQPQHF
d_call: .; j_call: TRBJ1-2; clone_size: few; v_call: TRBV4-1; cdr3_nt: TGCGCCAGCAGCCAAGATCCTATCACAGGGTTTCAGGGGCACACCTTC; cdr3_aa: CASSQDPITGFQGHTF
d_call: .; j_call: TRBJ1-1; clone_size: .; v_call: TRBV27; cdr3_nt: TGTGCCAGCAGTTTCTTTTCAGGAACTAACACTGAAGCTTTCTTT; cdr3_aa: CASSFFSGTNTEAFF
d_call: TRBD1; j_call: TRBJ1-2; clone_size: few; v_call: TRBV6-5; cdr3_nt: TGTGCCAGCAGTTACGCGAGACAGGGGGCGGATGGCTACACCTTC; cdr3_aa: CASSYARQGADGYTF
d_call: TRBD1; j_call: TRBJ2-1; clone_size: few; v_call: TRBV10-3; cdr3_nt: TGTGCCATCAGTGGGACAGGGCACACAAGGGATGAGCAGTTCTTC; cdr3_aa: CAISGTGHTRDEQFF
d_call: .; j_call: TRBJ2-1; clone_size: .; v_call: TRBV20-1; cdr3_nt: TGCAGTGCCCCCCTGAGGCAGGGGTATGAGCAGTTCTTC; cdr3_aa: CSAPLRQGYEQFF
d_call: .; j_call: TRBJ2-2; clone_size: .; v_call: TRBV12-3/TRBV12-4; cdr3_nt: TGTGCCAGCAGTCCAGAGGGCAGGGCGAACACCGGGGAGCTGTTTTTT; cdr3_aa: CASSPEGRANTGELFF
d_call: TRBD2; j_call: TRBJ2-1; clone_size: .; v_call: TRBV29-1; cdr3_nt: TGCAGCGCGGGACTAGAGAACTACAATGAGCAGTTCTTC; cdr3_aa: CSAGLENYNEQFF
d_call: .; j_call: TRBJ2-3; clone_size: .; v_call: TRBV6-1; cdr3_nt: TGTGCCAGCAGTGAAGATGACGGGAGTTCAGATACGCAGTATTTT; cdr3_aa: CASSEDDGSSDTQYF
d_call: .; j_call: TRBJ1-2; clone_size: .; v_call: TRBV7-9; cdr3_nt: TGTGCCAGCAGCTTAGTTTTTAGTGGGACCACGACTAACTATGGCTACACCTTC; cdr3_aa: CASSLVFSGTTTNYGYTF
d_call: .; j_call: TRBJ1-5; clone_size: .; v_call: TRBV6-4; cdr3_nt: TGTGCCAGCAGTGACTTTCTTGACAGCTTCTATAGCAATCAGCCCCAGCATTTT; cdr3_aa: CASSDFLDSFYSNQPQHF
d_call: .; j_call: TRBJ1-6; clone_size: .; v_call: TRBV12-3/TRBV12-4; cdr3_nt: TGTGCCAGCAGCCCGGGACGGTATAATTCACCCCTCCACTTT; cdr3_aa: CASSPGRYNSPLHF
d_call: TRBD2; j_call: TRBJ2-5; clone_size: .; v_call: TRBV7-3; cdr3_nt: TGTGCCAGCAGCCCCGAGGGGACTAGACGTTCTTACAATGAGCAGTACTTC; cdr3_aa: CASSPEGTRRSYNEQYF
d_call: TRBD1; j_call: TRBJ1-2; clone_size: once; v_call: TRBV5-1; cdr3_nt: TGCGCCAGCAGCTTCACCGGGACAGGGATCAAGTCTGGCTGCACCTTC; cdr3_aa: CASSFTGTGIKSGCTF
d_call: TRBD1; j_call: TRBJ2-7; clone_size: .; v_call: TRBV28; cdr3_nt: TGTGCCAGCACCTCCCCACAGGGGGGTAGAAATGAGCAGTACTTC; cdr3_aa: CASTSPQGGRNEQYF
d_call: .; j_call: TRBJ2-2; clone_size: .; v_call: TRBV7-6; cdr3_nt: TGTGCCAGCAGCTTTAGGCCGGGGGGCGGAGGCACCGGGGAGCTGTTTTTT; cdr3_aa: CASSFRPGGGGTGELFF
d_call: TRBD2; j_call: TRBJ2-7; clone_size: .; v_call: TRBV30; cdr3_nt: TGTGCCTGGAGGGTAAGGACTAGCGGAAACTACAATGAGCAGTACTTC; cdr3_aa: CAWRVRTSGNYNEQYF
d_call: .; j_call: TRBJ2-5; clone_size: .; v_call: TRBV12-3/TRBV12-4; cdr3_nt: TGTGCCAGCGGGAAAAGGGGGGATGGGCCGACAGGGCAGTACTTC; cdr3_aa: CASGKRGDGPTGQYF
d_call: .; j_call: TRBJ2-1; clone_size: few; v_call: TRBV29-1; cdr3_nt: TGCAGCGCCGAAGGGATAGCTGGGTATGAGCAGTTCTTC; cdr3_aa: CSAEGIAGYEQFF
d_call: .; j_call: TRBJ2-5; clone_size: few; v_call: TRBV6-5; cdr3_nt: TGTGCCAGCAGTCGGAGGGGAGTACACCAAGAGACCCAGTACTTC; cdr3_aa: CASSRRGVHQETQYF
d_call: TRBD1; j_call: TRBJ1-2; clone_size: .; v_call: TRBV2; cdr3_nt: TGTGCCAGCAGGACAGGGGGCCAGGTCTATGGCTACACCTTC; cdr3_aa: CASRTGGQVYGYTF
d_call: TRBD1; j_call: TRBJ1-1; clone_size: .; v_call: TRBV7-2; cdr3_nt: TGTGCCAGCAGCCGTGGACAGGGGCATACTGAAGCTTTCTTT; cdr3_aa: CASSRGQGHTEAFF
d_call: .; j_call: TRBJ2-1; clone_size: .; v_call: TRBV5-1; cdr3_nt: TGCGCCAGCAGCTTGTTTGCAGGGCTCAATGAGCAGTTCTTC; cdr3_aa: CASSLFAGLNEQFF
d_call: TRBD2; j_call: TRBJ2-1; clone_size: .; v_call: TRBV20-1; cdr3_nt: TGCAGTGCTAGGGGAGGCGGGGGGGGGAATGAGCAGTTCTTC; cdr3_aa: CSARGGGGGNEQFF
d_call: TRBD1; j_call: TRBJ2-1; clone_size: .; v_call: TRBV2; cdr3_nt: TGTGCCAGCAGAAGGGGGCTGTACAATGAGCAGTTCTTC; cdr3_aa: CASRRGLYNEQFF
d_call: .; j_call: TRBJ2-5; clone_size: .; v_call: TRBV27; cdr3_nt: TGTGCCAGCAGTGATCTCGGGGGACGGGAGACCCAGTACTTC; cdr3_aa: CASSDLGGRETQYF
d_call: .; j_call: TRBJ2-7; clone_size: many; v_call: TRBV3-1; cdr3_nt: TGTGCCAGCAGCCAAGCGGGGGCCGCTTACAATGAGCAGTACTTC; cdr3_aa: CASSQAGAAYNEQYF
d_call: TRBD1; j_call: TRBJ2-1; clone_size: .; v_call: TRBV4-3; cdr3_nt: TGCGCCAGCAGCCAAGGCACAGGGGTGCGTGATGAGCAGTTCTTC; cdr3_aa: CASSQGTGVRDEQFF
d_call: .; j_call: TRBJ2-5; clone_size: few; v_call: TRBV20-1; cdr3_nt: TGCAGTGCTAGAGGGTTCGGGGCCCAAGAGACCCAGTACTTC; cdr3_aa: CSARGFGAQETQYF
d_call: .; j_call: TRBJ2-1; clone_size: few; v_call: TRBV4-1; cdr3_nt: TGCGCCAGCAGCCCCCAACCCCTCTACAATGAGCAGTTCTTC; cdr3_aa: CASSPQPLYNEQFF
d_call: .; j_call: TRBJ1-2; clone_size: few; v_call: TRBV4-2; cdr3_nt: TGTGCCAGCAGCCAAGATCTTTGGTCGCAGGGGCGGCGTGGCTACACCTTC; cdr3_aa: CASSQDLWSQGRRGYTF
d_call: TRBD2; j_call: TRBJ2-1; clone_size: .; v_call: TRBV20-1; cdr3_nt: TGCAGTGCTAGTCCCGGACTAGCGGGAGTCTATGAGCAGTTCTTC; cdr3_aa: CSASPGLAGVYEQFF
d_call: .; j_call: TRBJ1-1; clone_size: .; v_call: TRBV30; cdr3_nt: TGTGCCTGGAGTCTGCGGGCGAACACTGAAGCTTTCTTT; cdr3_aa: CAWSLRANTEAFF